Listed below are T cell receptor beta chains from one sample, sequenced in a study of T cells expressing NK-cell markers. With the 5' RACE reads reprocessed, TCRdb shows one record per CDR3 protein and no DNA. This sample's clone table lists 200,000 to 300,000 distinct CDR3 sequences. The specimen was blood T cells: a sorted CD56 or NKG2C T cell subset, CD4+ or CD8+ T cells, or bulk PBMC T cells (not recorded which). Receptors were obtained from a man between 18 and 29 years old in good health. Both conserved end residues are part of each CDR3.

CDR3 protein: CASSYDPNNEQFF
V gene: TRBV11-3
J gene: TRBJ2-1
CDR3 length: 13

CDR3 protein: CSASDLYEQYF
V gene: TRBV20-1
J gene: TRBJ2-7
CDR3 length: 11

CDR3 protein: CASSGGLAGNEQFF
V gene: TRBV5-6
J gene: TRBJ2-1
CDR3 length: 14

CDR3 protein: CASSSGTGRQTSTDTQYF
V gene: TRBV11-2
J gene: TRBJ2-3
CDR3 length: 18

CDR3 protein: CASSYASGTAYNEQFF
V gene: TRBV6-5
J gene: TRBJ2-1
CDR3 length: 16

CDR3 protein: CSANVMITTGGYTDTQYF
V gene: TRBV20-1
J gene: TRBJ2-3
CDR3 length: 18

CDR3 protein: CAISETTGMGETQYF
V gene: TRBV10-3
J gene: TRBJ2-5
CDR3 length: 15

CDR3 protein: CASRGTGIHNEQFF
V gene: TRBV12-3/TRBV12-4
J gene: TRBJ2-1
CDR3 length: 14

CDR3 protein: CASSSVAGKYNEQFF
V gene: TRBV5-6
J gene: TRBJ2-1
CDR3 length: 15

CDR3 protein: CSATSTGTGGYEQYF
V gene: TRBV20-1
J gene: TRBJ2-7
CDR3 length: 15

CDR3 protein: CASSPRDWGQPQHF
V gene: TRBV6-1
J gene: TRBJ1-5
CDR3 length: 14

CDR3 protein: CSVAAGVDTGELFF
V gene: TRBV29-1
J gene: TRBJ2-2
CDR3 length: 14

CDR3 protein: CASSLDPRAILKTANYGYTF
V gene: TRBV11-2
J gene: TRBJ1-2
CDR3 length: 20

CDR3 protein: CASMGSGTYNEQFF
V gene: TRBV6-5
J gene: TRBJ2-1
CDR3 length: 14

CDR3 protein: CASSPVSGTTSYEQYF
V gene: TRBV4-2
J gene: TRBJ2-7
CDR3 length: 16

CDR3 protein: CSARNSGSMKTQYF
V gene: TRBV20-1
J gene: TRBJ2-5
CDR3 length: 14

CDR3 protein: CASSLFYAGGPYNEQFF
V gene: TRBV5-1
J gene: TRBJ2-1
CDR3 length: 17

CDR3 protein: CSWGQGGNSPLHF
V gene: TRBV20-1
J gene: TRBJ1-6
CDR3 length: 13

CDR3 protein: CASSLIGQSHNEQFF
V gene: TRBV7-6
J gene: TRBJ2-1
CDR3 length: 15

CDR3 protein: CASSGLRITSGYNEQFF
V gene: TRBV5-5
J gene: TRBJ2-1
CDR3 length: 17

CDR3 protein: CASSSEATGSWGNTIYF
V gene: TRBV21-1
J gene: TRBJ1-3
CDR3 length: 17

CDR3 protein: CASREMGHGAFF
V gene: TRBV19
J gene: TRBJ1-1
CDR3 length: 12

CDR3 protein: CASRPGASNQPQHF
V gene: TRBV19
J gene: TRBJ1-5
CDR3 length: 14

CDR3 protein: CASSLDPSRMTDTQYF
V gene: TRBV7-2
J gene: TRBJ2-3
CDR3 length: 16

CDR3 protein: CASTSRGGLTGELFF
V gene: TRBV12-3/TRBV12-4
J gene: TRBJ2-2
CDR3 length: 15

CDR3 protein: CASSPAPSANTGELFF
V gene: TRBV5-6
J gene: TRBJ2-2
CDR3 length: 16

CDR3 protein: CASRVRVDGNQPQHF
V gene: TRBV6-1
J gene: TRBJ1-5
CDR3 length: 15

CDR3 protein: CASSLGLAGGTDTQYF
V gene: TRBV5-4
J gene: TRBJ2-3
CDR3 length: 16

CDR3 protein: CASSPGTPNEQFF
V gene: TRBV12-3/TRBV12-4
J gene: TRBJ2-1
CDR3 length: 13

CDR3 protein: CASTVAVINSPLHF
V gene: TRBV7-9
J gene: TRBJ1-6
CDR3 length: 14

CDR3 protein: CASSTWTAHGSGANVLTF
V gene: TRBV12-3/TRBV12-4
J gene: TRBJ2-6
CDR3 length: 18

CDR3 protein: CSVLGLRSYNEQFF
V gene: TRBV29-1
J gene: TRBJ2-1
CDR3 length: 14

CDR3 protein: CSAGTAQDTQYF
V gene: TRBV20-1
J gene: TRBJ2-3
CDR3 length: 12

CDR3 protein: CATSREPFNEQFF
V gene: TRBV15
J gene: TRBJ2-1
CDR3 length: 13

CDR3 protein: CASSSGTISYNEQFF
V gene: TRBV7-2
J gene: TRBJ2-1
CDR3 length: 15

CDR3 protein: CATSERDRGWNEQFF
V gene: TRBV24-1
J gene: TRBJ2-1
CDR3 length: 15

CDR3 protein: CSAEETGGRGYTF
V gene: TRBV29-1
J gene: TRBJ1-2
CDR3 length: 13

CDR3 protein: CASSLPGTGGQTQYF
V gene: TRBV12-3/TRBV12-4
J gene: TRBJ2-5
CDR3 length: 15

CDR3 protein: CASSLEGADEKLFF
V gene: TRBV12-3/TRBV12-4
J gene: TRBJ1-4
CDR3 length: 14

CDR3 protein: CASRLRQGSNQPQHF
V gene: TRBV12-2
J gene: TRBJ1-5
CDR3 length: 15

CDR3 protein: CASSLSFGISHNEQFF
V gene: TRBV7-2
J gene: TRBJ2-1
CDR3 length: 16

CDR3 protein: CASSLVAASTDTQYF
V gene: TRBV5-5
J gene: TRBJ2-3
CDR3 length: 15

CDR3 protein: CASSLLPGPVSTDTQYF
V gene: TRBV12-3/TRBV12-4
J gene: TRBJ2-3
CDR3 length: 17

CDR3 protein: CASSSPPPSRGGLSYNEQFF
V gene: TRBV5-1
J gene: TRBJ2-1
CDR3 length: 20

CDR3 protein: CASSSGFSYEQYF
V gene: TRBV12-3/TRBV12-4
J gene: TRBJ2-7
CDR3 length: 13

CDR3 protein: CASSAVDRTDEQFF
V gene: TRBV2
J gene: TRBJ2-1
CDR3 length: 14

CDR3 protein: CASSLELRGGYTF
V gene: TRBV12-3/TRBV12-4
J gene: TRBJ1-2
CDR3 length: 13

CDR3 protein: CASSYGGTNQETQYF
V gene: TRBV6-5
J gene: TRBJ2-5
CDR3 length: 15

CDR3 protein: CASAWKGAETQYF
V gene: TRBV6-1
J gene: TRBJ2-5
CDR3 length: 13

CDR3 protein: CASSSTGGMPYEQYF
V gene: TRBV5-1
J gene: TRBJ2-7
CDR3 length: 15

CDR3 protein: CASKRQGLDEQYF
V gene: TRBV5-1
J gene: TRBJ2-7
CDR3 length: 13

CDR3 protein: CASRAIGPSYGYTF
V gene: TRBV6-1
J gene: TRBJ1-2
CDR3 length: 14

CDR3 protein: CSASQGLTEAFF
V gene: TRBV20-1
J gene: TRBJ1-1
CDR3 length: 12